This T cell receptor beta chain is drawn from a study of T cells expressing NK-cell markers. Turning to the study itself: In the group of eight sequenced donors, seven were HCMV-seropositive and one was seronegative. The study, taken as a whole, reports: A range of about 1.0-8% of CD8+ T cells consisted of dominant NKG2C+ clonotypes in several donors.

With regard to this clonotype: The antigen remains undetermined.

In germline, CDR1 is SQVTM, CDR2 ANQGSEA. This CDR3 spans 11 amino acids. Reanalyzing the 5' RACE reads, TCRdb keeps one entry per CDR3 protein, without DNA. There are about 460,000 distinct CDR3 sequences in the sample, with approximately 1.5% held by the top ten. This TCR was sampled from a woman in her fifties or sixties in good health. The specimen sequenced was blood T cells: a sorted CD56 or NKG2C T cell subset, CD4+ or CD8+ T cells, or bulk PBMC T cells (not recorded which). The V and J genes are TRBV29-1 and TRBJ2-1. The CDR3 region is CSGLVGNEQFF.